The rows below give T cell receptor beta chains drawn from one sample of a study of OX40 agonist ivuxolimab in advanced cancers. The data were produced by immunoSEQ multiplex PCR, yet TCRdb's version contains in-frame clones alone and is incomplete. In the table there are 74,000 or so clones, 86% of which are singletons. The material sequenced was CD4+ or CD8+ T cells sorted from blood, taken in a trial of the OX40 agonist ivuxolimab. Source of these receptors: an adult with an advanced solid tumor such as melanoma, head and neck, liver or kidney cancer. The CDR3 runs from the conserved cysteine through the conserved F or W. Fields, in order: J gene, clone size, V gene, D gene, CDR3 protein, CDR3 DNA. The D gene is left open where the match is weak. The size entry is marked missing in some rows and otherwise reads once, few, many or a size class.

J gene: TRBJ2-3
clone size: -
V gene: TRBV2
D gene: -
CDR3 protein: CASSRPDTDTQYF
CDR3 DNA: TGTGCCAGCAGCCGGCCTGACACAGATACGCAGTATTTT

J gene: TRBJ2-1
clone size: once
V gene: TRBV29-1
D gene: TRBD1
CDR3 protein: CSVERGRGLSNEQFF
CDR3 DNA: TGCAGCGTTGAAAGGGGGCGCGGGCTATCCAATGAGCAGTTCTTC

J gene: TRBJ1-1
clone size: -
V gene: TRBV4-1
D gene: -
CDR3 protein: CASSFGRTTEAFF
CDR3 DNA: TGCGCCAGCAGCTTCGGGAGAACGACTGAAGCTTTCTTT

J gene: TRBJ2-3
clone size: -
V gene: TRBV5-1
D gene: -
CDR3 protein: CASREYQGTDTQYF
CDR3 DNA: TGCGCCAGCAGGGAGTACCAGGGCACAGATACGCAGTATTTT

J gene: TRBJ2-3
clone size: once
V gene: TRBV13
D gene: -
CDR3 protein: CASSSFTLRGRDTQYF
CDR3 DNA: TGTGCCAGCAGCTCCTTTACCCTCCGGGGGCGAGATACGCAGTATTTT

J gene: TRBJ1-6
clone size: -
V gene: TRBV7-9
D gene: TRBD1
CDR3 protein: CASSLDRGNSPLHF
CDR3 DNA: TGTGCCAGCAGCCTTGACAGGGGGAATTCACCCCTCCACTTT

J gene: TRBJ2-4
clone size: -
V gene: TRBV7-2
D gene: -
CDR3 protein: CASSLGSRGAGIQYF
CDR3 DNA: TGTGCCAGCAGCTTAGGCTCTCGGGGGGCTGGCATTCAGTACTTC

J gene: TRBJ2-3
clone size: -
V gene: TRBV27
D gene: -
CDR3 protein: CASRGTEADTQYF
CDR3 DNA: TGTGCCAGCAGGGGGACCGAGGCAGATACGCAGTATTTT

J gene: TRBJ1-4
clone size: -
V gene: TRBV30
D gene: TRBD1
CDR3 protein: CAWSQRGQSEKLFF
CDR3 DNA: TGTGCCTGGAGTCAGAGGGGGCAAAGTGAAAAACTGTTTTTT

J gene: TRBJ1-1
clone size: few
V gene: TRBV30
D gene: -
CDR3 protein: CAWSWDILNTEAFF
CDR3 DNA: TGTGCCTGGAGCTGGGACATATTGAACACTGAAGCTTTCTTT

J gene: TRBJ2-2
clone size: -
V gene: TRBV6-1
D gene: TRBD2
CDR3 protein: CASSARGDNTGELFF
CDR3 DNA: TGTGCCAGCAGCGCCCGGGGGGACAACACCGGGGAGCTGTTTTTT

J gene: TRBJ2-2
clone size: few
V gene: TRBV21-1
D gene: -
CDR3 protein: CASSSGTGPFGELFF
CDR3 DNA: TGTGCCAGCAGCTCCGGGACAGGCCCCTTCGGGGAGCTGTTTTTT

J gene: TRBJ2-1
clone size: -
V gene: TRBV2
D gene: TRBD2
CDR3 protein: CASSVTGTTINEQFF
CDR3 DNA: TGTGCCAGCAGTGTCACCGGGACTACCATCAATGAGCAGTTCTTC

J gene: TRBJ1-4
clone size: -
V gene: TRBV7-9
D gene: -
CDR3 protein: CASSPQVATNEKLFF
CDR3 DNA: TGTGCCAGCAGTCCCCAAGTTGCAACTAATGAAAAACTGTTTTTT

J gene: TRBJ2-1
clone size: -
V gene: TRBV11-2
D gene: -
CDR3 protein: CASSSFRLGLDNEQFF
CDR3 DNA: TGTGCCAGCAGCTCCTTCCGTTTGGGCCTCGACAATGAGCAGTTCTTC

J gene: TRBJ2-7
clone size: -
V gene: TRBV10-2
D gene: -
CDR3 protein: CASLSPEYGTYEQYF
CDR3 DNA: TGCGCCAGCCTTTCCCCCGAATACGGAACCTACGAGCAGTACTTC

J gene: TRBJ1-1
clone size: -
V gene: TRBV11-2
D gene: -
CDR3 protein: CASSSERFTEAFF
CDR3 DNA: TGTGCCAGCAGCTCTGAGCGGTTCACTGAAGCTTTCTTT

J gene: TRBJ1-3
clone size: -
V gene: TRBV28
D gene: TRBD1
CDR3 protein: CASSLLQGAGNTIYF
CDR3 DNA: TGTGCCAGCAGTCTACTACAGGGGGCTGGAAACACCATATATTTT

J gene: TRBJ2-3
clone size: -
V gene: TRBV7-9
D gene: -
CDR3 protein: CASSLGQGTPTDTQYF
CDR3 DNA: TGTGCCAGCAGCTTAGGTCAGGGGACCCCCACAGATACGCAGTATTTT

J gene: TRBJ2-4
clone size: -
V gene: TRBV2
D gene: TRBD2
CDR3 protein: CASGSGGGRIQYF
CDR3 DNA: TGTGCCAGCGGTTCCGGGGGGGGGCGTATTCAGTACTTC

J gene: TRBJ2-7
clone size: -
V gene: TRBV18
D gene: -
CDR3 protein: CASSPVGRWDEQYF
CDR3 DNA: TGTGCCAGCTCACCAGTTGGTAGATGGGACGAGCAGTACTTC

J gene: TRBJ2-5
clone size: -
V gene: TRBV6-6
D gene: -
CDR3 protein: CASSYPAFGLQETQYF
CDR3 DNA: TGTGCCAGCAGTTACCCTGCGTTTGGGCTCCAAGAGACCCAGTACTTC

J gene: TRBJ1-5
clone size: once
V gene: TRBV5-5
D gene: -
CDR3 protein: CASSKQVANQPQHF
CDR3 DNA: TGTGCCAGCAGCAAACAGGTGGCCAATCAGCCCCAGCATTTT

J gene: TRBJ2-7
clone size: -
V gene: TRBV9
D gene: -
CDR3 protein: CASSPGTLSSYEQYF
CDR3 DNA: TGTGCCAGCAGCCCAGGGACGCTGAGCTCCTACGAGCAGTACTTC

J gene: TRBJ1-1
clone size: -
V gene: TRBV2
D gene: -
CDR3 protein: CASRNREMNTEAFF
CDR3 DNA: TGTGCCAGCAGGAACAGGGAGATGAACACTGAAGCTTTCTTT

J gene: TRBJ1-3
clone size: -
V gene: TRBV6-1
D gene: -
CDR3 protein: CATLRSGNTIYF
CDR3 DNA: TGTGCCACCCTCCGCTCTGGAAACACCATATATTTT

J gene: TRBJ1-5
clone size: once
V gene: TRBV6-1
D gene: -
CDR3 protein: CASSLGSRQPQHF
CDR3 DNA: TGTGCCAGCAGTCTGGGGTCACGGCAGCCCCAGCATTTT

J gene: TRBJ1-5
clone size: -
V gene: TRBV7-2
D gene: -
CDR3 protein: CASSLSPSNQPQHF
CDR3 DNA: TGTGCCAGCAGCTTATCGCCTAGCAATCAGCCCCAGCATTTT

J gene: TRBJ2-1
clone size: few
V gene: TRBV5-1
D gene: TRBD1
CDR3 protein: CASSPGQGMNEQFF
CDR3 DNA: TGCGCCAGCAGCCCGGGACAGGGTATGAATGAGCAGTTCTTC

J gene: TRBJ1-3
clone size: -
V gene: TRBV5-1
D gene: -
CDR3 protein: CASTVDTIYF
CDR3 DNA: TGCGCCAGCACGGTTGACACCATATATTTT

J gene: TRBJ1-2
clone size: -
V gene: TRBV28
D gene: -
CDR3 protein: CASSWGGTLANYGYTF
CDR3 DNA: TGTGCCAGCAGTTGGGGAGGGACGTTAGCTAACTATGGCTACACCTTC

J gene: TRBJ2-5
clone size: -
V gene: TRBV9
D gene: TRBD1
CDR3 protein: CASSTGTGLKETQYF
CDR3 DNA: TGTGCCAGCAGCACCGGGACAGGGTTGAAAGAGACCCAGTACTTC

J gene: TRBJ1-3
clone size: -
V gene: TRBV10-1
D gene: -
CDR3 protein: CASSDGDFSGNTIYF
CDR3 DNA: TGCGCCAGCAGTGATGGCGATTTCTCTGGAAACACCATATATTTT

J gene: TRBJ2-7
clone size: -
V gene: TRBV6-6
D gene: -
CDR3 protein: CASSYSPFEQYF
CDR3 DNA: TGTGCCAGCAGTTACTCTCCGTTCGAGCAGTACTTC

J gene: TRBJ1-2
clone size: -
V gene: TRBV4-2
D gene: -
CDR3 protein: CASKNGQGSLYGYTF
CDR3 DNA: TGTGCCAGCAAAAACGGTCAGGGGTCCCTCTATGGCTACACCTTC

J gene: TRBJ1-5
clone size: -
V gene: TRBV6-6
D gene: -
CDR3 protein: CASSHRRNQPQHF
CDR3 DNA: TGTGCCAGCAGCCACCGGAGGAATCAGCCCCAGCATTTT

J gene: TRBJ1-2
clone size: once
V gene: TRBV6-4
D gene: TRBD1
CDR3 protein: CASSEEVRGYGYTF
CDR3 DNA: TGTGCCAGCAGTGAAGAGGTCAGGGGGTATGGCTACACCTTC

J gene: TRBJ1-4
clone size: -
V gene: TRBV19
D gene: TRBD1
CDR3 protein: CASSFDRGGEKLFF
CDR3 DNA: TGTGCCAGTAGTTTCGACAGGGGCGGTGAAAAACTGTTTTTT

J gene: TRBJ1-5
clone size: -
V gene: TRBV15
D gene: -
CDR3 protein: CATSRGWENQPQHF
CDR3 DNA: TGTGCCACCAGCAGAGGATGGGAGAATCAGCCCCAGCATTTT

J gene: TRBJ2-1
clone size: few
V gene: TRBV28
D gene: -
CDR3 protein: CASCIGGSYNEQFF
CDR3 DNA: TGTGCCAGCTGTATCGGGGGCTCCTACAATGAGCAGTTCTTC

J gene: TRBJ1-5
clone size: -
V gene: TRBV7-2
D gene: -
CDR3 protein: CASSLALRAFQPQHF
CDR3 DNA: TGTGCCAGCAGCTTAGCGCTTAGGGCATTCCAGCCCCAGCATTTT

J gene: TRBJ2-2
clone size: -
V gene: TRBV7-2
D gene: TRBD2
CDR3 protein: CASSYRAGASGTGELFF
CDR3 DNA: TGTGCCAGCAGCTACAGAGCGGGGGCCTCGGGCACCGGGGAGCTGTTTTTT

J gene: TRBJ2-2
clone size: -
V gene: TRBV2
D gene: TRBD2
CDR3 protein: CASSELGGITGELFF
CDR3 DNA: TGTGCCAGCAGTGAGCTGGGGGGGATAACCGGGGAGCTGTTTTTT

J gene: TRBJ2-7
clone size: -
V gene: TRBV5-1
D gene: TRBD2
CDR3 protein: CASSLGTSGRQAYEQYF
CDR3 DNA: TGCGCCAGCAGCTTAGGGACTAGCGGGCGACAAGCCTACGAGCAGTACTTC

J gene: TRBJ1-3
clone size: -
V gene: TRBV5-1
D gene: -
CDR3 protein: CASSIGDISGNIAYF
CDR3 DNA: TGCGCCAGCAGCATAGGGGACATCTCTGGAAACATAGCGTATTTT

J gene: TRBJ1-2
clone size: -
V gene: TRBV5-1
D gene: -
CDR3 protein: CASSLGQDYGYTF
CDR3 DNA: TGCGCCAGCAGCTTGGGCCAGGACTATGGCTACACCTTC

J gene: TRBJ2-7
clone size: -
V gene: TRBV5-1
D gene: TRBD2
CDR3 protein: CASSTGTSGRLFHEQYF
CDR3 DNA: TGCGCCAGCAGCACCGGGACTAGCGGGAGGCTGTTCCACGAGCAGTACTTC

J gene: TRBJ1-3
clone size: -
V gene: TRBV6-4
D gene: -
CDR3 protein: CASILGGNTIYF
CDR3 DNA: TGTGCCAGCATTCTGGGTGGAAACACCATATATTTT